The T cell receptor (beta chain) described here comes from a study of shared clonotypes between healthy human individuals. There were only Caucasian adults among the donors, and all lived in Nashville, Tennessee. Using 200 ng DNA, tens of thousands of T cell genomes, the sorted-subset replicate PCRs were run. Assay used: immunoSEQ multiplex PCR; TCRdb lists only in-frame clones, some missing. The table lists around 370,000 clones, 96% of them singletons. Germline V CDR1 and CDR2: MDHEN, SYDVKM. The CDR3 has 11 amino acids. V was shortened by 6 bases and J by 13 bases, with 13 bases between the two germline ends.

Sample: memory CD8+ T cells sorted from blood. Subset noted: CD45RO+ cells pooled with CCR7-negative TemRA cells. The chain employs TRBV28 and TRBJ2-1, with a weak D call TRBD2 (6 bases). The receptor was derived from a man aged 25-45 years in good health. The CDR3 region is CASSTGASQFF. As DNA, the CDR3 is TGTGCCAGCAGCACGGGAGCGTCACAGTTCTTC.